This T cell receptor beta chain was observed in a study of identical twins. V lost 0 bases, J lost 7 bases, and 7 bases stayed unmatched. Germline V gene lookup returns CDR1 ENHRY and CDR2 SYGVKD. This CDR3 is built from 17 residues. As regards this clonotype: Its specificity is not known.

Study findings and constraints: Out-of-frame TCR alpha sharing observed in monozygotic twins exceeded model estimates. The same donors were not followed; conclusions instead depended on cross-sectional statistical analysis.

TCRdb re-called the 5' RACE reads with MiXCR, one entry per CDR3 protein. The sample yields 1.5 million to 2 million distinct CDR3 sequences, about 32% seen once. Sequenced sample: cord blood. The sequence came from a newborn girl in good health. The V gene is TRBV10-3, the J gene TRBJ1-5, with 12 bases aligning to TRBD1. The CDR3 sequence: CAISESGTGGSGQPQHF. The CDR3 DNA reads TGTGCCATCAGTGAGTCCGGGACAGGGGGCTCGGGACAGCCCCAGCATTTT.